The next 22 T cell receptor beta chains were all read from a single sample in a study of blood T cell repertoires in COVID-19. Data came from immunoSEQ multiplex PCR; TCRdb stores just in-frame clones and leaves some out. The sample contains 60,000 or so clones, around 80% of which appear only once. Sequences were obtained from peripheral blood. Source of these receptors: a man aged 25-45 years with COVID-19, enrolled during active disease.

The rearrangement links TRBV19 to TRBJ2-1, with 10 bases fitting TRBD1. The germline V gene encodes CDR1 LNHDA and CDR2 SQIVND (reference sequence). After removal of 3 bases from V and 8 bases from J, the junction contained 10 bases not matched to a gene. CDR3 length: 16 amino acids. CDR3 nucleotide sequence: TGTGCCAGTAGTATCGGCCTAGGACAGGGGGTTTATGAGCAGTTCTTC. Its translation: CASSIGLGQGVYEQFF.

This chain uses TRBV2 with TRBJ2-7; 10 bases are a match to TRBD2. The trim removed 10 bases at V and 2 bases at J, leaving 5 bases unmatched. Germline CDR1 SNHLY, CDR2 FYNNEI. This CDR3 is built from 13 residues. The CDR3 DNA sequence: TGTGCCACCTCGAGCGGGAGGGCCTACGAGCAGTACTTC. Protein sequence: CATSSGRAYEQYF.

The rearrangement uses TRBV6-6 and TRBJ2-6; a weak D match, TRBD1 (5 bases). The CDR3 runs to 14 residues. From germline, CDR1 is MNHNY and CDR2 SVGAGI (reference sequence). Trimming cost V 2 bases and J 5 bases, with 7 bases left between them. This CDR3 reads CASSYRGWANVLTF. In nucleotides, the CDR3 is TGTGCCAGCAGTTACAGGGGATGGGCCAACGTCCTGACTTTC.

This clone was seen a few times. The V call is TRBV7-9, the J call TRBJ2-6; D unclear. V was pared by 4 bases and J by 0 bases, with 4 bases between. Germline CDR1 is SEHNR and CDR2 is FQNEAQ (reference sequence). There are 14 residues in the CDR3. CDR3 bases: TGTGCCAGCAGCTACAACTCTGGGGCCAACGTCCTGACTTTC. It translates to CASSYNSGANVLTF.

V is TRBV28 and J is TRBJ1-2, with 7 bases that match TRBD1. This CDR3 contains 16 residues. With V trimmed by 3 bases and J by 6 bases, 13 bases remained unmatched. Germline-derived CDR1 and CDR2 are MDHEN and SYDVKM. CDR3 loop: CASSLTGKSFRNGYTF. The CDR3 DNA is TGTGCCAGCAGTTTGACAGGGAAATCCTTCCGGAATGGCTACACCTTC.

The chain has TRBV12-5 and TRBJ2-5, with D uncertain. CDR1 is LGHNT and CDR2 is FRNRAP in the germline V gene. Deletions cut 6 bases from V and 6 bases from J, with 14 bases between. This CDR3 is built from 13 residues. The CDR3 loop is CASGSRGLKTQYF. The CDR3 nucleotides read TGTGCTAGTGGGTCCAGAGGATTAAAGACCCAGTACTTC.

The chain combines TRBV2 with TRBJ1-1; D unresolved. This CDR3 has 12 amino acids. The ends were cut back, 4 bases at V and 5 bases at J, with 8 bases in the middle. The germline gives CDR1 SNHLY, CDR2 FYNNEI. DNA of the CDR3: TGTGCCAGCAGTGTCGACGGGACTGAAGCTTTCTTT. Its translation: CASSVDGTEAFF.

The chain uses TRBV6-5 and TRBJ2-7, with 8 bases matching TRBD1. The CDR3 is 15 amino acids. From germline, CDR1 is MNHEY and CDR2 SVGAGI. Trimming cost V 5 bases and J 1 base; bases outside gene matches: 7. The CDR3: CASSQSGTGSYEQYF. As DNA, the CDR3 is TGTGCCAGCAGTCAATCCGGGACAGGTTCCTACGAGCAGTACTTC.

This chain links TRBV19 with TRBJ2-5; D might be TRBD1 (5 bases). Germline CDR1 reads LNHDA; CDR2 reads SQIVND (reference sequence). This CDR3 comprises 16 residues. V was clipped by 1 base and J by 2 bases, with 14 bases between them. In nucleotides, the CDR3 is TGTGCCAGTAGTATAGCGAGACAGCCTTCTCAAGAGACCCAGTACTTC. Residues: CASSIARQPSQETQYF.

The V and J genes are TRBV2 and TRBJ1-4; TRBD1 might be the D (5 bases). The germline V gene encodes CDR1 SNHLY and CDR2 FYNNEI. V lost 7 bases to trimming and J lost 5 bases, with 14 bases between them. CDR3 length: 14 residues. The CDR3 region is CASIRGVGNEKLFF. In DNA form, the CDR3 reads TGTGCCAGCATCCGGGGGGTGGGAAATGAAAAACTGTTTTTT. Full variable domain (missing parts from reference TRBV2 and TRBJ1-4): EPEVTQTPSHQVTQMGQEVILRCVPISNHLYFYWYRQILGQKVEFLVSFYNNEISEKSEIFDDQFSVERPDGSNFTLKIRSTKLEDSAMYFCASIRGVGNEKLFFGSGTQLSVL.

This clone was counted a single time. The V and J genes are TRBV27 and TRBJ1-5, with unresolved D. V was cut by 2 bases and J by 2 bases, with 10 bases left in between. Looked up from germline, CDR1 is MNHEY and CDR2 is SMNVEV (reference sequence). This CDR3 comprises 15 residues. The CDR3 reads CASSLGEGGNQPQHF. CDR3 DNA: TGTGCCAGCAGTTTAGGGGAGGGAGGCAATCAGCCCCAGCATTTT.

The chain carries TRBV12-5 and TRBJ1-1, with 10 bases aligning to TRBD1. V trimming: 1 base; J trimming: 3 bases; junction bases outside the gene matches: 5. The CDR3 runs to 16 residues. CDR1 and CDR2 from the germline V gene are LGHNT and FRNRAP. In DNA, the CDR3 is TGTGCTAGTGGTTTGGGGGACAGGGGTCTGCACACTGAAGCTTTCTTT. Translated, it gives CASGLGDRGLHTEAFF.

Only a few counts were recorded for this clone. The chain combines TRBV5-1 with TRBJ1-3; TRBD1 agrees at 8 bases. Germline loops: CDR1 SGHRS, CDR2 YFSETQ. Germline trimming cut 4 bases from V and 3 bases from J; bases unmatched to any gene: 3. The CDR3 length is 14 residues. CDR3 coding DNA: TGCGCCAGCAGCCCAGGGGGCGATGGAAACACCATATATTTT. Its protein is CASSPGGDGNTIYF.

This clone showed up just once. V usage is TRBV9 and J usage is TRBJ2-2; D is uncertain. The germline V gene encodes CDR1 SGDLS and CDR2 YYNGEE. The V and J ends lost 2 bases and 0 bases respectively, with 5 bases between them. The CDR3 has 14 amino acids. The CDR3: CASSVYANTGELFF. CDR3 bases: TGTGCCAGCAGCGTGTATGCGAACACCGGGGAGCTGTTTTTT. Supplemented by reference TRBV9 and TRBJ2-2, the full variable domain reads DSGVTQTPKHLITATGQRVTLRCSPRSGDLSVYWYQQSLDQGLQFLIQYYNGEERAKGNILERFSAQQFPDLHSELNLSSLELGDSALYFCASSVYANTGELFFGEGSRLTVL.

The chain links TRBV7-8 to TRBJ2-4; D not resolved. The CDR3 loop spans 14 amino acids. The V end was cut by 5 bases, the J end by 0 bases, with 8 bases between. Per germline, CDR1 SGHVS and CDR2 FQNEAQ. CDR3 residues: CASSRSRAKNIQYF. The CDR3 nucleotides read TGTGCCAGCAGCCGATCCCGAGCCAAAAACATTCAGTACTTC.

V gene TRBV6-5 combines with J gene TRBJ2-2, with D possibly matching TRBD2 (5 bases). The CDR3 is 14 amino acids. Looked up from germline, CDR1 is MNHEY and CDR2 is SVGAGI. V shed 0 bases and J shed 5 bases, with 7 bases lying between them. In nucleotides, the CDR3 is TGTGCCAGCAGTTACTCGGGAGAGACCGGGGAGCTGTTTTTT. This encodes CASSYSGETGELFF.

This sequence joins TRBV18 and TRBJ1-1; D might be TRBD1 (6 bases). Germline V lookup: CDR1 KGHSH, CDR2 LQKENI. This CDR3 has 15 amino acids. The V end lost 3 bases, the J end lost 5 bases, and 16 bases lay between the germline ends. As DNA, the CDR3 is TGTGCCAGCTCACCGGGACCAGGGGAGGGTACTGAAGCTTTCTTT. This translates into CASSPGPGEGTEAFF.

The chain uses TRBV18 and TRBJ1-2, with D maybe TRBD1 (5 bases). The V gene lost 1 base and the J gene lost 2 bases, with 17 bases spanning the gap. CDR1 is KGHSH and CDR2 is LQKENI in the germline V gene. The CDR3 runs 17 residues. The CDR3 nucleotides read TGTGCCAGCTCACCACGATTAGCGGGCTGGGGGAACTATGGCTACACCTTC. Residues: CASSPRLAGWGNYGYTF.

This sequence joins TRBV18 and TRBJ1-1; D unresolved. Germline CDR1 and CDR2: KGHSH and LQKENI. There are 18 residues in the CDR3. Trimming pared 1 base from V and 1 base from J, leaving 19 bases between. CDR3 sequence: CASSPLPTVGGENTEAFF. The CDR3 DNA sequence: TGTGCCAGCTCACCACTACCGACGGTGGGAGGAGAGAACACTGAAGCTTTCTTT.

V usage is TRBV3-1 (or the pseudogene TRBV3-2) and J usage is TRBJ1-1; possible D gene TRBD1, 5 bases. The CDR3 sequence is 15 residues long. V was trimmed by 0 bases and J by 0 bases, leaving 8 bases between them. Germline lookup yields CDR1 LGHDT and CDR2 YNNKEL (reference sequence). CDR3 DNA sequence: TGTGCCAGCAGCCAAGAAGGGGTTATGAACACTGAAGCTTTCTTT. Its protein product is CASSQEGVMNTEAFF.

The genes are TRBV9 and TRBJ2-7, with 11 bases identical to TRBD2. CDR3 length equals 16 residues. Germline V gene sequence: CDR1 SGDLS, CDR2 YYNGEE. V shed 4 bases, J shed 3 bases, and the junction held 9 bases outside the gene matches. The CDR3 spells CASSPSGLAASYEQYF. DNA of the CDR3: TGTGCCAGCAGCCCATCGGGACTAGCGGCGAGCTACGAGCAGTACTTC.

The chain has TRBV4-2 and TRBJ2-7, with D perhaps TRBD1 (6 bases). The CDR3 loop spans 14 amino acids. V gave up 0 bases and J gave up 3 bases, with 9 bases separating them. The germline V gene has CDR1 LGHNA and CDR2 YNFKEQ. The CDR3 here is CASSQDYRDYEQYF. The CDR3 DNA reads as TGTGCCAGCAGCCAAGACTACAGGGACTACGAGCAGTACTTC.